Listed below are T cell receptor beta chains from one sample, sequenced in a study of cytomegalovirus exposure and HLA in healthy donors. Repertoires were generated with immunoSEQ multiplex PCR, while TCRdb's copy carries only in-frame clones and drops some. The data show about 120,000 clones, with around 70% seen just once and 8.2% held by the top ten. What was sequenced was PBMCs. Receptors were obtained from a woman in her thirties or forties in good health and CMV-seropositive. Both conserved end residues are part of each CDR3. The D gene is left open where the match is weak. Only part of the rows carry a size: once, few, many, or a class if the clone is expanded.

TRBV19	TRBJ2-7	13	.	once	TGTGCCAGTAGTATGAATTCTGCGTACGAGCAGTACTTC	CASSMNSAYEQYF
TRBV5-1	TRBJ1-3	17	TRBD1	.	TGCGCCAGCAGCTTATCGACAGGGCGGTTCTTTGGAAACACCATATATTTT	CASSLSTGRFFGNTIYF
TRBV18	TRBJ2-5	13	.	few	TGTGCCAGCTCACCGGGGGCCTCGGAGACCCAGTACTTC	CASSPGASETQYF
TRBV5-6	TRBJ2-7	16	TRBD2	.	TGTGCCAGCAGCTCAAGACTAGCGGGGGCCCGATACGAGCAGTACTTC	CASSSRLAGARYEQYF
TRBV29-1	TRBJ1-1	16	TRBD1	.	TGCAGCGTCGCCGGGACAGGCGTACCGCGGGGCACTGAAGCTTTCTTT	CSVAGTGVPRGTEAFF
TRBV6-5	TRBJ1-2	14	TRBD1	.	TGTGCCAGCAGTTTGGGACAGGGAGGCTATGGCTACACCTTC	CASSLGQGGYGYTF
TRBV7-9	TRBJ2-7	12	.	.	TGTGCCAGCAGCTTAGCGCGGGGCAAGCAGTACTTC	CASSLARGKQYF
TRBV19	TRBJ1-4	16	.	few	TGTGCCAGTGGAGACAGGACCTTACAAGTTAATGAAAAACTGTTTTTT	CASGDRTLQVNEKLFF
TRBV29-1	TRBJ1-1	13	.	once	TGCAGCGTTGAAGGTGGGCAGGGGTTGTCGCCTTTCTTT	CSVEGGQGLSPFF
TRBV27	TRBJ1-1	14	.	.	TGTGCCAGCAGCTTAAGAGTCCTGAACACTGAAGCTTTCTTT	CASSLRVLNTEAFF
TRBV15	TRBJ1-5	15	.	.	TGTGCCACCAGCAGAGATCTCAGGGTCGGTCAGCCCCAGCATTTT	CATSRDLRVGQPQHF
TRBV6-1	TRBJ1-2	14	TRBD1	once	TGTGCCAGCAAGACAGGGCTCACTAACTATGGCTACACCTTC	CASKTGLTNYGYTF
TRBV6-5	TRBJ1-2	15	.	.	TGTGCCAGCAGAACTATCGGGATGGTGCCCTATGGCTACACCTTC	CASRTIGMVPYGYTF
TRBV4-1	TRBJ1-2	12	.	.	TGCGCCAGCAGCGACATCGGCGCGGGCTACACCTTC	CASSDIGAGYTF
TRBV4-3	TRBJ2-7	15	TRBD1	.	TGCGCCAGCAGCCAAGGGACAGGGAAAGTCTACGAGCAGTACTTC	CASSQGTGKVYEQYF
TRBV11-2	TRBJ2-7	15	TRBD1	few	TGTGCCAGCACCCAGACCGGGACAGGAGCCTACGAGCAGTACTTC	CASTQTGTGAYEQYF
TRBV7-8	TRBJ2-7	14	TRBD1	.	TGTGCCAGCAGCGAAAGACAGGGGGTGGTCGAGCAGTACTTC	CASSERQGVVEQYF
TRBV5-4	TRBJ1-3	16	.	.	TGTGCCAGCAGCTTGGGCTTGGGGGCTTCTGGAAACACCATATATTTT	CASSLGLGASGNTIYF
TRBV29-1	TRBJ1-2	14	TRBD1	.	TGCAGCGTTAGCCTCGGACAGGGGGCGTATGGCTACACCTTC	CSVSLGQGAYGYTF
TRBV9	TRBJ2-5	14	.	.	TGTGCCAGCAGCGTAGGGACAGTTCAAGAGACCCAGTACTTC	CASSVGTVQETQYF
TRBV5-4	TRBJ2-7	15	TRBD1	.	TGTGCCAGCAGCTTAAACAGGGGGAGTGCCTACGAGCAGTACTTC	CASSLNRGSAYEQYF
TRBV5-1	TRBJ1-5	13	TRBD1	.	TGCGCCAGCAGGCAGGGGGCTGGTCAGCCCCAGCATTTT	CASRQGAGQPQHF
TRBV6-6	TRBJ2-5	14	TRBD1	.	TGTGCCAGCAGTCAGGACAGGGGAGGGGAGACCCAGTACTTC	CASSQDRGGETQYF
TRBV19	TRBJ1-5	12	TRBD1	.	TGTGCCACCCGAGGGGGCGACCAGCCCCAGCATTTT	CATRGGDQPQHF
TRBV7-2	TRBJ2-7	15	TRBD1	few	TGTGCCAGCAGCGGGGGACAGGGGTTCCCCTACGAGCAGTACTTC	CASSGGQGFPYEQYF
TRBV2	TRBJ2-7	12	.	.	TGTGCCAGCAGTACAGGGCCACGGGAGCAGTACTTC	CASSTGPREQYF
TRBV5-1	TRBJ2-7	14	TRBD1	.	TGCGCCAGCAGCCTAGGACAGGCGACCTACGAGCAGTACTTC	CASSLGQATYEQYF
TRBV6-5	TRBJ1-2	15	TRBD1	few	TGTGCCAGCAGTTTCTCTCCGACAGGGGAGTATGGCTACACCTTC	CASSFSPTGEYGYTF
TRBV9	TRBJ1-2	14	.	.	TGTGCCAGCAGCGCTGTGGGGCGCAACTATGGCTACACCTTC	CASSAVGRNYGYTF
TRBV4-1	TRBJ2-1	14	TRBD2	.	TGCGCCAGCAGCCAAAGCGGGGGGGCTCGTGAGCAGTTCTTC	CASSQSGGAREQFF
TRBV7-2	TRBJ1-6	14	TRBD1	.	TGTGCCAGCAGCCAGACAGGGGGCAATTCACCCCTCCACTTT	CASSQTGGNSPLHF
TRBV6-1	TRBJ2-5	14	TRBD2	.	TGTGCCAGCAGTTCCGGGGGGGCGGGGGAGACCCAGTACTTC	CASSSGGAGETQYF
TRBV5-1	TRBJ1-1	20	.	.	TGCGCCAGCCTCGGGCCAGGGGCGTCTGTTAGGGGCGGTGGTATCACTGAAGCTTTCTTT	CASLGPGASVRGGGITEAFF